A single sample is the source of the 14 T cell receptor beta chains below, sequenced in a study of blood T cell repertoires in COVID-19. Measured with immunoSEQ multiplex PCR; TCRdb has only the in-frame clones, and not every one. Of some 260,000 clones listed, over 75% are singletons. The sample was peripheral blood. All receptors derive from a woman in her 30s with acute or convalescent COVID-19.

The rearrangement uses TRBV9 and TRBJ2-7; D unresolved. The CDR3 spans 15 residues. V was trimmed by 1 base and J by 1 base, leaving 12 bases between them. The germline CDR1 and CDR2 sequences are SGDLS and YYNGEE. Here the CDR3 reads CASSVFAEPSYEQYF. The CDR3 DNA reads TGTGCCAGCAGCGTATTTGCGGAACCTTCCTACGAGCAGTACTTC.

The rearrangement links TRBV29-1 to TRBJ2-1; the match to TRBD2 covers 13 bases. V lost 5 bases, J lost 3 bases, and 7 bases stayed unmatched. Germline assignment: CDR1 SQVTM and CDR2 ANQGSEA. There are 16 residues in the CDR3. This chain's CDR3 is CSVLGLAGFGYNEQFF. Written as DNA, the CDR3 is TGCAGCGTTTTGGGACTAGCGGGATTCGGCTACAATGAGCAGTTCTTC.

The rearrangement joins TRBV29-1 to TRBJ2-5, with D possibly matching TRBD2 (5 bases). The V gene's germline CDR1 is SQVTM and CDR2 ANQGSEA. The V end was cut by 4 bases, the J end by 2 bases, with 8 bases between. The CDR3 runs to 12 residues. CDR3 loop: CSVASYQETQYF. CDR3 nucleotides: TGCAGCGTTGCTAGCTATCAAGAGACCCAGTACTTC.

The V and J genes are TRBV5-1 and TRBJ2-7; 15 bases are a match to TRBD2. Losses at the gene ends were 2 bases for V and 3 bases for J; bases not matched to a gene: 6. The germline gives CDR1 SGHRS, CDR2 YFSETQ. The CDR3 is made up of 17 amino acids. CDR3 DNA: TGCGCCAGCAGCTTCGGACTAGCGGGAGGGTCTAGCTACGAGCAGTACTTC. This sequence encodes CASSFGLAGGSSYEQYF. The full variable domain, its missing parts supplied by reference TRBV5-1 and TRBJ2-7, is KAGVTQTPRYLIKTRGQQVTLSCSPISGHRSVSWYQQTPGQGLQFLFEYFSETQRNKGNFPGRFSGRQFSNSRSEMNVSTLELGDSALYLCASSFGLAGGSSYEQYFGPGTRLTVT.

DNA for the CDR3: TGTGCCAGCCTCCAAGCCGGGACAGCGAACACTGAAGCTTTCTTT. Translating it yields CASLQAGTANTEAFF. This chain joins TRBV18 and TRBJ1-1; 7 nucleotides match TRBD1. Germline CDR1 and CDR2: KGHSH and LQKENI. The CDR3 runs 15 residues. After removal of 8 bases from V and 1 base from J, the junction contained 10 bases not matched to a gene.

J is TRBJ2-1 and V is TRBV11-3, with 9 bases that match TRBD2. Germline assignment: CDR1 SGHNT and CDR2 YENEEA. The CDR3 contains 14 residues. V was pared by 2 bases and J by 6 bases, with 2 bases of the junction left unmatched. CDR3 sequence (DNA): TGTGCCAGCAGCTTACGCGGGAGGGCCAATGAGCAGTTCTTC. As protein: CASSLRGRANEQFF.

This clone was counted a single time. The CDR3 region is CASSPRGTYYEQYF. The CDR3 DNA sequence: TGTGCCAGCAGCCCCCGCGGGACCTACTACGAGCAGTACTTC. This chain uses TRBV5-8 with TRBJ2-7, with a weak D call TRBD2 (6 bases). Trimming left V 4 bases short and J 3 bases short, with 14 bases between. Germline CDR1 SGHTS, CDR2 YDEGEE. This CDR3 contains 14 residues. Combining the CDR3 with reference TRBV5-8 and TRBJ2-7 gives the whole variable domain EAGVTQSPTHLIKTRGQQATLRCSPISGHTSVYWYQQALGLGLQFLLWYDEGEERNRGNFPPRFSGRQFPNYSSELNVNALELEDSALYLCASSPRGTYYEQYFGPGTRLTVT.

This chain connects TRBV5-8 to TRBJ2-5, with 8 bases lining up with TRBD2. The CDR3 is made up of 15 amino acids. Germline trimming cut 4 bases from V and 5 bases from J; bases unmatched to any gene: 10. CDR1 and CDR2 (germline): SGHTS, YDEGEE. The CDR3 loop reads CASSPGSGRPETQYF. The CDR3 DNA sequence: TGTGCCAGCAGCCCCGGGAGCGGGAGACCCGAGACCCAGTACTTC.

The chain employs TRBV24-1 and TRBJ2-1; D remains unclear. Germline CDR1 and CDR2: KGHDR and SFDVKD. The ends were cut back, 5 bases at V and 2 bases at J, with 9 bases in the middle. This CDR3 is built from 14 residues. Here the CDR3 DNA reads TGTGCCACCAGTGGACTTACACCCTACAATGAGCAGTTCTTC. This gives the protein CATSGLTPYNEQFF.

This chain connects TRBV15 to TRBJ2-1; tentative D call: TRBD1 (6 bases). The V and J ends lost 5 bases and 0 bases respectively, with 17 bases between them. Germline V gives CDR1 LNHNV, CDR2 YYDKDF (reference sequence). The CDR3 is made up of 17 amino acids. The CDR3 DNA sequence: TGTGCCACCAGCCCTGGGAAGGGGGTCAGCTCCTACAATGAGCAGTTCTTC. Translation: CATSPGKGVSSYNEQFF.

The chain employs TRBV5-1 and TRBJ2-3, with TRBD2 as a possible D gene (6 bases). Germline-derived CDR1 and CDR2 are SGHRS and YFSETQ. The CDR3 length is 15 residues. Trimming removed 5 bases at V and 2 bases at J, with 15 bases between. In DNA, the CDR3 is TGCGCCAGCAGGAGGATGCCGGGAGACACAGATACGCAGTATTTT. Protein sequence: CASRRMPGDTDTQYF.

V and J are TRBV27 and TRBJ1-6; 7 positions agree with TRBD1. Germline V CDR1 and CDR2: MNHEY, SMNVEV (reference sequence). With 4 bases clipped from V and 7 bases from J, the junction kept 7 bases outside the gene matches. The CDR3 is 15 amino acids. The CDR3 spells CASSSTQGWNSPLHF. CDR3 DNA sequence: TGTGCCAGCAGTTCCACACAGGGGTGGAATTCACCCCTCCACTTT.

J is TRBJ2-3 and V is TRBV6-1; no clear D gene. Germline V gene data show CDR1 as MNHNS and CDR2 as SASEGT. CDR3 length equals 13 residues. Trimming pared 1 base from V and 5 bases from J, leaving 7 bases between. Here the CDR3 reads CASSEVTGDTQYF. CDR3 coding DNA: TGTGCCAGCAGTGAAGTTACGGGAGATACGCAGTATTTT.

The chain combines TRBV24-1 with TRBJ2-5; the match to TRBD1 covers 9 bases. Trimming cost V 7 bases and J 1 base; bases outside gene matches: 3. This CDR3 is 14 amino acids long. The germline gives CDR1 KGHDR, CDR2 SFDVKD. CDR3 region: CATRGTGPQETQYF. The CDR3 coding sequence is TGTGCCACCAGGGGGACAGGGCCCCAAGAGACCCAGTACTTC.